There are a few counts of the clone carrying this TCR beta chain. Its antigen is still unknown. This sample is part of a study of T cells in Graves' hyperthyroidism and ophthalmopathy. General study results and limits: Onset of ophthalmopathy came a median about 6.5 months after the model predicted it. Clonotypes that were expanded in thyroid above 0.001 mostly appeared in blood too.

This CDR3 is 13 amino acids long. Germline lookup yields CDR1 MNHEY and CDR2 SMNVEV (reference sequence). Unmatched junction bases numbered 5, after V lost 6 bases and J lost 6 bases. Each 10 ml fresh peripheral blood draw supplied the PBMCs. TCR beta CDR3 region amplification was performed from RNA transcripts. With the HTBI primer set, the TCR CDR3 went through a first round of RT-PCR. TCRdb analysed the multiplex PCR reads with MiXCR anew, one entry per CDR3 protein. The sample has 410,000 or so distinct CDR3 sequences, roughly 15% seen once; the top ten hold roughly 13%. The receptor was derived from a man aged 18 to 35 with Graves' ophthalmopathy. V usage is TRBV27 and J usage is TRBJ1-2; 9 bases are shared with TRBD1. Sequences were obtained from blood. In DNA, the CDR3 is TGTGCCAGCAGCCGGACAGGGGCTCATGGCTACACCTTC. Amino acids: CASSRTGAHGYTF.